This is a list of T cell receptor beta chains from one sample in a study of sequential checkpoint blockade in melanoma. Generated by immunoSEQ multiplex PCR, the TCRdb table keeps only in-frame clones and is missing some. The sample lists about 25,000 clones, 75% to 80% occurring once. Source: CD8+ T cells sorted from blood (inferred from file names), taken from a patient given nivolumab and ipilimumab in sequence. These receptors all come from a human donor with melanoma. Each CDR3 is given without its conserved first and last residue.

V | CDR3
TRBV30 | AWSAANRREGVQY
TRBV19 | ASSYRVTYEQY
TRBV19 | ASSGGWTEAF
TRBV28 | ASLERGETQY
TRBV27 | ASSLLARGGTEAF
TRBV12-5 | ASGLMSGRPYNEQF
TRBV5-4 | ASSAGTGSEQY
TRBV28 | ASSYLQAGNYGYT
TRBV19 | ASKDRGTDTQY
TRBV4-3 | ASSQGGGGSYEQY
TRBV10-3 | AIIGTGYGYT
TRBV2 | ASSGTGGAF
TRBV6-5 | ASSYGRYEQY
TRBV5-6 | ASSIGQNEAF
TRBV25-1 | ASSPYRGRATEAF
TRBV27 | ATRESGYNSPLH
TRBV2 | ASAQGNTEAF